This T cell receptor beta chain was sequenced during a study of blood T cell repertoires in COVID-19. At the level of the study: The United States, Italy and Spain were the sources of the acute and convalescent COVID-19 samples. Sources were T cells, B-cell-depleted T cells, or PBMCs; the material itself was cDNA or gDNA.

In the source study's methods: Amplification from reference gene primers served as the basis for estimated nucleated cell counts. The assay was immunoSEQ multiplex PCR, and TCRdb's table has in-frame clones only and misses some. The V and J calls and clone size come from that table; D and trimming were worked out from the DNA. The table records over 150,000 clones, about three quarters of them present only once. Sequencing was performed on peripheral blood. The receptor was isolated from a man older than 75 with acute or convalescent COVID-19.

In nucleotides, the CDR3 is TGTGCCAGCACCTTACAGAGAAACACTGAAGCTTTCTTT. This encodes CASTLQRNTEAFF. V and J are TRBV6-5 and TRBJ1-1; D remains ambiguous. CDR3 length: 13 amino acids. The V gene's germline CDR1 is MNHEY and CDR2 SVGAGI. Trimming took 7 bases from V and 2 from J, leaving 11 bases between them.